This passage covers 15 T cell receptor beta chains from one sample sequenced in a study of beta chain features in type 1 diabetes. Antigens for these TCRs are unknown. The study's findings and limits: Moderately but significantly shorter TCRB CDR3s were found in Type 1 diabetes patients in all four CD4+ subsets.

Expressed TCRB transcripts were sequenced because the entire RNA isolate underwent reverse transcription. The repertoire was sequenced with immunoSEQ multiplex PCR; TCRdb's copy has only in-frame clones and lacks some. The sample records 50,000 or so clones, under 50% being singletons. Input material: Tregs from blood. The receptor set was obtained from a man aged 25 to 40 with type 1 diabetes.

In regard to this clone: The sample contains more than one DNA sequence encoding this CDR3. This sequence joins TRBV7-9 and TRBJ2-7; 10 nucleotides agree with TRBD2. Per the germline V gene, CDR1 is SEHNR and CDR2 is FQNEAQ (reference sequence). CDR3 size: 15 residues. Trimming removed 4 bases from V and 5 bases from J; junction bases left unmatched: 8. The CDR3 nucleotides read TGTGCCAGCAGCTCAACCGGGACTAGCGTCGACGAGCAGTACTTC. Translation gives CASSSTGTSVDEQYF.

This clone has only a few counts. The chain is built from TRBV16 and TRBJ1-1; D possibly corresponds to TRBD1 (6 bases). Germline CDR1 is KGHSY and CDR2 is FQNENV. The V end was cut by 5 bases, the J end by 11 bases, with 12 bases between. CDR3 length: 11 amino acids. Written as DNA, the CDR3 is TGTGCCAGCAGCTCCGACAGGTTCGCTTTCTTT. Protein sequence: CASSSDRFAFF.

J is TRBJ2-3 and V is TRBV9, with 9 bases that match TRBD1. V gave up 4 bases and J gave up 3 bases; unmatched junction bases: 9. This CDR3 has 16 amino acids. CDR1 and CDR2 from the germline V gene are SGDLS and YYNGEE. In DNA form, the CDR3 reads TGTGCCAGCAGCCCAGCCGGGACAGGGAAAACAGATACGCAGTATTTT. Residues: CASSPAGTGKTDTQYF.

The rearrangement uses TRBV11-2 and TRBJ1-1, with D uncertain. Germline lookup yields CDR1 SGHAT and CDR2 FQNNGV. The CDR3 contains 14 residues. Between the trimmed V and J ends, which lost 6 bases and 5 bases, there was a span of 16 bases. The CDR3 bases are TGTGCCAGCAGGTTCGGGGAGGTCGGAACTGAAGCTTTCTTT. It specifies CASRFGEVGTEAFF.

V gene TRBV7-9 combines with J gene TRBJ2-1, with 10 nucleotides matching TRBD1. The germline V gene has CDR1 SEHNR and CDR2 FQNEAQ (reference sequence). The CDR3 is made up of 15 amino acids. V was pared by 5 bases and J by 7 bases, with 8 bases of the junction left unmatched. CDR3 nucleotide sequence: TGTGCCAGCAGCACCGGGACAGGGGTAAGGAATGAGCAGTTCTTC. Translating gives CASSTGTGVRNEQFF.

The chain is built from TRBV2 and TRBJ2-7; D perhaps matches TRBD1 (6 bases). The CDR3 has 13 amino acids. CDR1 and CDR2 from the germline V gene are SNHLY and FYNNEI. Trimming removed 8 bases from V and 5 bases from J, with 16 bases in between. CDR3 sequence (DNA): TGTGCCAGCTCTCGGCAGGGGAGTAACGAGCAGTACTTC. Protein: CASSRQGSNEQYF.

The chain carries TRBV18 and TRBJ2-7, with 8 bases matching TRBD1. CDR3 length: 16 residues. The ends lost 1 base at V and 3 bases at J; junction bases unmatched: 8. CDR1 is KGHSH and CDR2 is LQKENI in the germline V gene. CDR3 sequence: CASSPQPGTGIYEQYF. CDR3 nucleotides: TGTGCCAGCTCACCACAACCCGGGACAGGTATCTACGAGCAGTACTTC.

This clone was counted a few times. The CDR3 bases are TGTGCCAGCTCACCAACGGGAGTACAAGATACGCAGTATTTT. Its protein product is CASSPTGVQDTQYF. The V and J genes are TRBV18 and TRBJ2-3, with D possibly TRBD2 on 6 matching bases. V lost 2 bases and J lost 5, with 11 bases in between. Germline V gives CDR1 KGHSH, CDR2 LQKENI. This CDR3 has 14 residues.

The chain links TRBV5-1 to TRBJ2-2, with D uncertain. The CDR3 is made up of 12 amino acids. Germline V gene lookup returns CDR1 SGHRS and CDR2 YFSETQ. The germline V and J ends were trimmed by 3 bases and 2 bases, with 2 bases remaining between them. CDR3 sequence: CASSSNTGELFF. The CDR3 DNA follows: TGCGCCAGCAGCTCTAACACCGGGGAGCTGTTTTTT.

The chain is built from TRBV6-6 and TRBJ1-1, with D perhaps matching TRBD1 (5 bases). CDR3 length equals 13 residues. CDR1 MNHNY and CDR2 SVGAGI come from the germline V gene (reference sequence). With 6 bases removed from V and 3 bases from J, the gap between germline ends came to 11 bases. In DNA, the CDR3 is TGTGCCAGCAGCGCTACAGGTTACACTGAAGCTTTCTTT. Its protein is CASSATGYTEAFF.

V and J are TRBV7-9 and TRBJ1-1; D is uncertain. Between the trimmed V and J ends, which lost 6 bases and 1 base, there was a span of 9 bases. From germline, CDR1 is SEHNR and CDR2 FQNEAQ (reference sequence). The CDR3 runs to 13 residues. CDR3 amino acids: CASSSQWNTEAFF. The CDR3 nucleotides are TGTGCCAGCAGTTCACAGTGGAACACTGAAGCTTTCTTT. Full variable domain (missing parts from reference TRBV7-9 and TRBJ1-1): DTGVSQNPRHKITKRGQNVTFRCDPISEHNRLYWYRQTLGQGPEFLTYFQNEAQLEKSRLLSDRFSAERPKGSFSTLEIQRTEQGDSAMYLCASSSQWNTEAFFGQGTRLTVV.

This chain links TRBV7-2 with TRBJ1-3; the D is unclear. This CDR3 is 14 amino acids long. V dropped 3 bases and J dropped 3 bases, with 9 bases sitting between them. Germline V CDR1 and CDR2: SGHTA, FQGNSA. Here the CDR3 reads CASSLMAVGNTIYF. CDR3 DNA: TGTGCCAGCAGCTTGATGGCAGTTGGAAACACCATATATTTT.

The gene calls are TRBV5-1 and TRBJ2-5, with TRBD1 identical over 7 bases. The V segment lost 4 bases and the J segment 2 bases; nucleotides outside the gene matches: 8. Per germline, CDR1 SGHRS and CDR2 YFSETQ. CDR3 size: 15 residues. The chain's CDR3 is CASSTTGRLQETQYF. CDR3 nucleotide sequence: TGCGCCAGCAGCACGACAGGGAGATTACAAGAGACCCAGTACTTC.

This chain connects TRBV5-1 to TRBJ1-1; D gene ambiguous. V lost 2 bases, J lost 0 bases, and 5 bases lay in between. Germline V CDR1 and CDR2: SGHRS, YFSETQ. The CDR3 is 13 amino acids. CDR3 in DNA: TGCGCCAGCAGCTTTTCAATGAACACTGAAGCTTTCTTT. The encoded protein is CASSFSMNTEAFF.

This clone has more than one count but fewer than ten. As DNA, the CDR3 is TGCGCCAGCAGCCCACGGGACAGAAATCAGCCCCAGCATTTT. Its translation: CASSPRDRNQPQHF. The rearrangement joins TRBV5-1 to TRBJ1-5, with TRBD1 identical over 7 bases. V lost 4 bases to trimming and J lost 4 bases; unmatched junction nucleotides: 5. Germline V gene sequence: CDR1 SGHRS, CDR2 YFSETQ. This CDR3 has 14 residues.